The 9 T cell receptor beta chains presented below share a single source sample, sequenced in a study of neurological immune-mediated disorders. TCRdb re-derived calls from the 5' RACE reads in MiXCR, one entry per CDR3 protein. This sample has around 78,000 distinct CDR3 sequences, with under 20% found just once. What was sequenced was PBMCs. The receptors were gathered from a woman between 40 and 50 years old in good health.

This clonotype has a count of ten or more. Mismatch with germline at one junction end may stem from a read error. J is TRBJ2-7 and V is TRBV2; 7 bases match TRBD2. CDR1 SNHLY and CDR2 FYNNEI come from the germline V gene. CDR3 length: 13 residues. The chain's CDR3 is CASSKAGNYEQYF. The CDR3 DNA reads as TGTGCCAGCAGTAAAGCGGGGAACTACGAGCAGTACTTC.

This clonotype appeared many times. J is TRBJ1-2 and V is TRBV5-6; tentative D call: TRBD1 (5 bases). The CDR3 has 14 amino acids. Looked up from germline, CDR1 is SGHDT and CDR2 is YYEEEE. Trimming took off 9 bases at V and 4 bases at J, with 19 bases between the two ends. This CDR3 reads CATHGTAPPYGYTF. CDR3 in DNA: TGTGCCACCCACGGGACCGCTCCCCCCTATGGCTACACCTTC.

This sequence joins TRBV5-1 and TRBJ2-5; D tentatively fits TRBD1 or TRBD2 (5 bases each). Trimming removed 4 bases at V and 5 bases at J, with 18 bases between. Germline V lookup: CDR1 SGHRS, CDR2 YFSETQ. The CDR3 runs to 15 residues. The DNA for the CDR3 is TGCGCCAGCAGCCTTAAAAGTGGGGGAGTGGAGACCCAGTACTTC. Translated: CASSLKSGGVETQYF.

This clonotype was detected many times. The chain links TRBV20-1 to TRBJ1-1, with TRBD1 matching over 7 bases. V shed 6 bases, J shed 4 bases, and the junction held 14 bases outside the gene matches. CDR3 length: 15 amino acids. In germline, CDR1 is DFQATT, CDR2 SNEGSKA (reference sequence). The CDR3 here is CSATPRQGSVTEAFF. The CDR3 nucleotides are TGCAGTGCCACGCCTCGACAGGGTAGCGTCACTGAAGCTTTCTTT.

This clonotype occurred many times. The chain combines TRBV7-9 with TRBJ2-2; TRBD1 aligns across 7 bases. This CDR3 spans 16 amino acids. The J segment lost 1 base and the V segment lost 5 bases, leaving 7 bases of the junction unmatched. Germline assignment: CDR1 SEHNR and CDR2 FQNEAQ (reference sequence). The CDR3 loop is CASSPRQGLNTGELFF. The CDR3, as DNA: TGTGCCAGCAGCCCCCGACAGGGTCTGAACACCGGGGAGCTGTTTTTT.

The sample holds many counts of this clonotype. V gene TRBV5-1 combines with J gene TRBJ2-1; 11 bases are a match to TRBD2. V lost 3 bases and J lost 9; bases outside the gene matches: 14. The CDR3 is 17 amino acids. Germline-derived CDR1 and CDR2 are SGHRS and YFSETQ. The DNA for the CDR3 is TGCGCCAGCAGCTCCTCGACCATAGCGGGGGGGCCACTTGAGCAGTTCTTC. Its protein is CASSSSTIAGGPLEQFF.

The chain carries TRBV5-1 and TRBJ2-7, with 13 bases identical to TRBD2. Germline V CDR1 and CDR2: SGHRS, YFSETQ. V lost 4 bases and J lost 4; bases outside the gene matches: 2. CDR3 size: 14 residues. The CDR3 sequence is CASSPLAGGYEQYF. CDR3 DNA: TGCGCCAGCAGCCCACTAGCGGGGGGGTACGAGCAGTACTTC.

This clonotype was found many times. J is TRBJ2-7 and V is TRBV6-2 or TRBV6-3, with D possibly being TRBD1 (6 bases). The CDR3 is 13 residues long. Germline values: CDR1 MNHEY, CDR2 SVGEGT. Trimming removed 5 bases from V and 6 bases from J, with 14 bases in between. This CDR3 is CASSQGGHSEQYV. In nucleotides, the CDR3 is TGTGCCAGCAGTCAAGGGGGACATAGCGAGCAGTACGTC.

The J gene is TRBJ1-2, the V gene TRBV20-1, with 9 positions matching TRBD1. The CDR3 covers 15 residues. The V and J ends lost 0 bases and 6 bases, in that order; junction bases with no gene match: 8. The germline V gene encodes CDR1 DFQATT and CDR2 SNEGSKA (reference sequence). The CDR3 loop reads CSAREAGQGSNGYTF. The CDR3 DNA reads TGCAGTGCTAGAGAGGCGGGACAGGGATCGAATGGCTACACCTTC.